The rows below give T cell receptor beta chains drawn from one sample of a study of blood T cell repertoires in COVID-19. TCRdb keeps only in-frame clones here, not all; method: immunoSEQ multiplex PCR. This sample has about 55,000 clones, with more than 70% found just once. The sequenced material came from peripheral blood. The receptors were gathered from a human donor in a cohort sampled during active COVID-19. The CDR3 runs from the conserved cysteine through the conserved F or W. Fields, in order: clone size, J gene, V gene, CDR3 protein. Rows give clone size only sometimes, using once, few, many, or a class for an expanded clone.

abundance: NA
j_gene: TRBJ2-7
v_gene: TRBV4-1
CDR3aa: CASSQTSMGLANEQYF

abundance: NA
j_gene: TRBJ1-6
v_gene: TRBV12-3/TRBV12-4
CDR3aa: CASSLDKGSPLHF

abundance: NA
j_gene: TRBJ2-7
v_gene: TRBV5-4
CDR3aa: CASSGTGGYEQYF

abundance: NA
j_gene: TRBJ1-1
v_gene: TRBV12-3/TRBV12-4
CDR3aa: CASSRQLNTEAFF

abundance: NA
j_gene: TRBJ1-1
v_gene: TRBV24-1
CDR3aa: CATSEGGQGNTEAFF

abundance: NA
j_gene: TRBJ1-5
v_gene: TRBV27
CDR3aa: CASSLAQGSRQHF

abundance: NA
j_gene: TRBJ2-2
v_gene: TRBV6-5
CDR3aa: CASSHWGGTGELFF

abundance: NA
j_gene: TRBJ1-2
v_gene: TRBV18
CDR3aa: CASSPSTGGRWGYTF

abundance: NA
j_gene: TRBJ2-5
v_gene: TRBV5-1
CDR3aa: CASSAGQESPTQETQYF

abundance: NA
j_gene: TRBJ2-5
v_gene: TRBV6-5
CDR3aa: CASRRGRAETQYF

abundance: NA
j_gene: TRBJ2-3
v_gene: TRBV7-9
CDR3aa: CASSSPGGGLVTDTQYF

abundance: once
j_gene: TRBJ2-1
v_gene: TRBV19
CDR3aa: CASSTQTGVEQFF

abundance: NA
j_gene: TRBJ2-7
v_gene: TRBV29-1
CDR3aa: CSVTTGVPYEQYF

abundance: NA
j_gene: TRBJ2-2
v_gene: TRBV6-1
CDR3aa: CASSELVGYTGELFF

abundance: NA
j_gene: TRBJ1-1
v_gene: TRBV2
CDR3aa: CASSLQGRETEAFF

abundance: NA
j_gene: TRBJ1-6
v_gene: TRBV5-1
CDR3aa: CASSGQEDSPLHF

abundance: NA
j_gene: TRBJ1-4
v_gene: TRBV29-1
CDR3aa: CSVEADSTNEKLFF

abundance: NA
j_gene: TRBJ1-6
v_gene: TRBV5-6
CDR3aa: CASSLLTVNSPLHF

abundance: NA
j_gene: TRBJ1-1
v_gene: TRBV4-1
CDR3aa: CASRPRSGQGNLSPEAFF

abundance: few
j_gene: TRBJ1-2
v_gene: TRBV6-1
CDR3aa: CASSERGAPLPSGYTF

abundance: few
j_gene: TRBJ1-1
v_gene: TRBV18
CDR3aa: CASSPPGGPMNTEAFF

abundance: NA
j_gene: TRBJ2-1
v_gene: TRBV30
CDR3aa: CAWSVSPGEQFF

abundance: NA
j_gene: TRBJ2-7
v_gene: TRBV5-1
CDR3aa: CASSLALGLAAYEQYF

abundance: once
j_gene: TRBJ1-2
v_gene: TRBV12-5
CDR3aa: CASGTQGPEGGYTF

abundance: NA
j_gene: TRBJ1-5
v_gene: TRBV19
CDR3aa: CASRQTGTSNQPQHF

abundance: once
j_gene: TRBJ1-1
v_gene: TRBV19
CDR3aa: CASSVPAGRTEAFF

abundance: NA
j_gene: TRBJ2-1
v_gene: TRBV11-2
CDR3aa: CASRRLAGGPNEQFF

abundance: NA
j_gene: TRBJ1-2
v_gene: TRBV2
CDR3aa: CASSTQGQRYGYTF

abundance: NA
j_gene: TRBJ2-7
v_gene: TRBV18
CDR3aa: CASSPETGVSEQYF

abundance: few
j_gene: TRBJ2-7
v_gene: TRBV10-3
CDR3aa: CAISQGFYEQYF

abundance: once
j_gene: TRBJ2-3
v_gene: TRBV30
CDR3aa: CAWGDSRNTQYF

abundance: NA
j_gene: TRBJ1-4
v_gene: TRBV11-2
CDR3aa: CASSDTGQRGATNEKLFF

abundance: NA
j_gene: TRBJ2-7
v_gene: TRBV30
CDR3aa: CAWSLRQEQYF

abundance: NA
j_gene: TRBJ2-6
v_gene: TRBV29-1
CDR3aa: CSVGGQGAAGANVLTF

abundance: NA
j_gene: TRBJ2-1
v_gene: TRBV30
CDR3aa: CAWAPGTAYNEQFF

abundance: NA
j_gene: TRBJ2-1
v_gene: TRBV24-1
CDR3aa: CATSDLRVASNEQFF

abundance: NA
j_gene: TRBJ2-5
v_gene: TRBV19
CDR3aa: CASSIGPSWQETQYF

abundance: NA
j_gene: TRBJ2-1
v_gene: TRBV7-2
CDR3aa: CASSLARGGLNEQFF

abundance: NA
j_gene: TRBJ1-2
v_gene: TRBV3-1/TRBV3-2
CDR3aa: CASSQDSRYYGYTF

abundance: NA
j_gene: TRBJ2-7
v_gene: TRBV7-3
CDR3aa: CASSLMGASSYEQYF

abundance: NA
j_gene: TRBJ1-4
v_gene: TRBV6-5
CDR3aa: CASSYAETGGDEKLFF

abundance: once
j_gene: TRBJ1-1
v_gene: TRBV5-1
CDR3aa: CASGTGLNTEAFF

abundance: NA
j_gene: TRBJ2-7
v_gene: TRBV6-5
CDR3aa: CASRFRDLNYEQYF

abundance: NA
j_gene: TRBJ1-6
v_gene: TRBV19
CDR3aa: CASSRPGQVNSPLHF

abundance: NA
j_gene: TRBJ2-6
v_gene: TRBV20-1
CDR3aa: CSASGQGYSGANVLTF

abundance: once
j_gene: TRBJ2-2
v_gene: TRBV5-1
CDR3aa: CASRQGESVTGELFF

abundance: NA
j_gene: TRBJ2-7
v_gene: TRBV6-5
CDR3aa: CASSFSGGSSYEQYF

abundance: once
j_gene: TRBJ1-1
v_gene: TRBV7-9
CDR3aa: CASSRTTMNTEAFF

abundance: NA
j_gene: TRBJ2-2
v_gene: TRBV6-6
CDR3aa: CASSTGTGDPGELFF

abundance: NA
j_gene: TRBJ2-5
v_gene: TRBV27
CDR3aa: CASRIAGAQETQYF